These 25 T cell receptor beta chains were sequenced from one sample in a study of quantifying T cell responses using KT2 cells. Across the whole study: TCR alpha and beta constant-region primers primed reverse transcription of RNA.

A single-stranded UMI oligo with SP2 sequence was ligated to cDNA 3' ends. The first PCR ran 4 to 5 cycles with an equimolar RC1.1 and RC1.2 beta primer mix. TCRdb reanalysed the UMI-ligation and nested PCR reads using MiXCR and keeps one entry per CDR3 protein. The sample lists tens of thousands of distinct CDR3 sequences, 7.3% occurring once. Sequenced input: PBMCs spiked with cells of the T cell clone KT2. The receptors were sampled from a human donor.

This clonotype was observed at least ten times. V and J are TRBV20-1 and TRBJ2-5; 15 bases fit TRBD2. The V gene's germline CDR1 is DFQATT and CDR2 SNEGSKA (reference sequence). The V and J ends lost 6 bases and 2 bases, in that order; junction bases with no gene match: 7. CDR3 length: 16 residues. The CDR3 nucleotides read TGCAGTGCCGATCCGGGACTAGCGGGGGGACAAGAGACCCAGTACTTC. Its protein is CSADPGLAGGQETQYF.

This clonotype was seen repeatedly, ten times or more. The rearrangement links TRBV5-1 to TRBJ1-6; D not certain. The CDR3 spans 14 residues. With 4 bases removed from V and 7 bases from J, the gap between germline ends came to 12 bases. Germline V lookup: CDR1 SGHRS, CDR2 YFSETQ. DNA of the CDR3: TGCGCCAGCAGCCCGGCCGGGGAGAATTCACCCCTCCACTTT. Translation gives CASSPAGENSPLHF.

The V gene is TRBV5-1, the J gene TRBJ1-6; no clear D. Trimming removed 1 base from V and 8 bases from J, with 19 bases in between. CDR3 length: 17 residues. CDR1 and CDR2 from the germline V gene are SGHRS and YFSETQ. For the CDR3, the DNA is TGCGCCAGCAGCTTGTCGTCTACAGTCATCCTGCATTCACCCCTCCACTTT. Translation gives CASSLSSTVILHSPLHF.

This clonotype was counted at least ten times. The CDR3 bases are TGTGCCAGCAGCTTAGCTAACTCACCCCTCCACTTT. This codes for CASSLANSPLHF. V gene TRBV7-6 combines with J gene TRBJ1-6; D remains unclear. The germline gives CDR1 SGHVS, CDR2 FNYEAQ. The V end was cut by 0 bases, the J end by 10 bases, with 4 bases between. This CDR3 contains 12 residues.

In this sample, this clonotype turned up many times. The chain has TRBV27 and TRBJ1-1; TRBD1 is a possible D gene (5 bases). CDR1 MNHEY and CDR2 SMNVEV come from the germline V gene (reference sequence). V lost 5 bases and J lost 4, with 14 bases in between. The CDR3 has 14 amino acids. CDR3 DNA: TGTGCCAGCAGTCCTAACCGGGGGGGCACTGAAGCTTTCTTT. This gives the protein CASSPNRGGTEAFF.

This clonotype has only a few counts. The rearrangement joins TRBV7-2 to TRBJ1-1; TRBD1 matches 8 bases. Germline CDR1 is SGHTA and CDR2 is FQGNSA. The CDR3 totals 14 residues. Trimming removed 6 bases from V and 1 base from J; junction bases left unmatched: 4. The CDR3 coding sequence is TGTGCCAGCAGGGCAGGGACAGGGAACACTGAAGCTTTCTTT. This encodes CASRAGTGNTEAFF.

This clonotype showed up many times. The V and J genes are TRBV20-1 and TRBJ2-1, with 14 positions matching TRBD2. Germline loops: CDR1 DFQATT, CDR2 SNEGSKA (reference sequence). The CDR3 runs to 16 residues. The CDR3 coding sequence is TGCAGGGGGGCGACTAGCGGGGGGGTTTCGTACAATGAGCAGTTCTTC. As protein: CRGATSGGVSYNEQFF.

This clonotype was observed a few times. The V call is TRBV4-2, the J call TRBJ2-1, with 7 positions matching TRBD2. After removal of 4 bases from V and 4 bases from J, the junction contained 13 bases not matched to a gene. There are 17 residues in the CDR3. From germline, CDR1 is LGHNA and CDR2 YNFKEQ. This CDR3 is CASSLSFAGAEYNEQFF. In nucleotides, the CDR3 is TGTGCCAGCAGCCTGTCCTTTGCGGGAGCGGAGTACAATGAGCAGTTCTTC.

The chain is built from TRBV3-1 and TRBJ1-5; no firm D call. This CDR3 has 13 residues. The germline CDR1 and CDR2 sequences are LGHDT and YNNKEL (reference sequence). The V end lost 5 bases, the J end lost 5 bases, and 10 bases lay between the germline ends. CDR3 DNA: TGTGCCAGCAGCATGGGAGCTGATCAGCCCCAGCATTTT. It yields the protein CASSMGADQPQHF. Drawing the rest from reference TRBV3-1 and TRBJ1-5, the complete variable domain is DTAVSQTPKYLVTQMGNDKSIKCEQNLGHDTMYWYKQDSKKFLKIMFSYNNKELIINETVPNRFSPKSPDKAHLNLHINSLELGDSAVYFCASSMGADQPQHFGDGTRLSIL.

As regards this clonotype: This may come from a read error, since a much larger clone is one base off. The V gene is TRBV19, the J gene TRBJ2-1, with D possibly being TRBD1 (5 bases). This CDR3 is 12 amino acids long. Germline loops: CDR1 LNHDA, CDR2 SQIVND (reference sequence). CDR3 nucleotides: TGTACCAGTAGTCCCCGACAGAATGAGCAGTTCTTC. As protein: CTSSPRQNEQFF.

The gene calls are TRBV7-2 and TRBJ1-4, with no clear D. In germline, CDR1 is SGHTA, CDR2 FQGNSA. The V gene lost 3 bases and the J gene lost 8 bases, with 19 bases spanning the gap. The CDR3 runs 16 residues. CDR3 bases: TGTGCCAGCAGCTTGGCCCTAGGAGCCCGAGGGGAAAAACTGTTTTTT. This codes for CASSLALGARGEKLFF. Full variable domain (remainder filled in from reference TRBV7-2 and TRBJ1-4): GAGVSQSPSNKVTEKGKDVELRCDPISGHTALYWYRQSLGQGLEFLIYFQGNSAPDKSGLPSDRFSAERTGGSVSTLTIQRTQQEDSAVYLCASSLALGARGEKLFFGSGTQLSVL.

This chain uses TRBV3-1 with TRBJ2-7; no reliable D call. This CDR3 spans 11 amino acids. Germline CDR1 is LGHDT and CDR2 is YNNKEL (reference sequence). V gave up 5 bases and J gave up 4 bases, with 6 bases separating them. CDR3 protein: CASSSGYEQYF. For the CDR3, the DNA is TGTGCCAGCAGCTCCGGTTACGAGCAGTACTTC.

This chain links TRBV7-8 with TRBJ2-7; D not resolved. V lost 1 base to trimming and J lost 2 bases, with 3 bases between them. The CDR3 is 12 residues long. From germline, CDR1 is SGHVS and CDR2 FQNEAQ. CDR3 protein: CASSLVAYEQYF. The CDR3 DNA is TGTGCCAGCAGCTTAGTGGCCTACGAGCAGTACTTC.

This clonotype was seen a handful of times. The chain recombines TRBV7-9 with TRBJ2-7; 9 bases map to TRBD1. This CDR3 spans 16 amino acids. With 1 base clipped from V and 3 bases from J, the junction kept 7 bases outside the gene matches. Germline V gives CDR1 SEHNR, CDR2 FQNEAQ (reference sequence). This CDR3 is CASSLGLGQGDYEQYF. Written as DNA, the CDR3 is TGTGCCAGCAGCTTAGGTTTGGGACAGGGCGACTACGAGCAGTACTTC.

This clonotype appeared many times. The chain is built from TRBV28 and TRBJ1-3; D possibly corresponds to TRBD1 (5 bases). Between the trimmed V and J ends, which lost 1 base and 1 base, there was a span of 11 bases. The CDR3 contains 16 residues. The germline CDR1 and CDR2 sequences are MDHEN and SYDVKM. The CDR3 DNA sequence: TGTGCCAGCAGTTTATCCGGGACGGCTTCTGGAAACACCATATATTTT. Amino acid sequence: CASSLSGTASGNTIYF.

This clonotype was found many times. This rearrangement joins TRBV28 to TRBJ1-5; D perhaps matches TRBD1 (5 bases). V was shortened by 5 bases and J by 3 bases, with 11 bases between the two germline ends. Germline lookup yields CDR1 MDHEN and CDR2 SYDVKM. The CDR3 totals 14 residues. The CDR3 here is CASSVRGHNQPQHF. The CDR3 DNA sequence: TGTGCCAGCAGTGTCCGGGGCCACAATCAGCCCCAGCATTTT.

This clonotype was counted only a few times. This sequence joins TRBV12-3 or TRBV12-4 and TRBJ2-7; 9 bases are shared with TRBD1. Trimming cost V 6 bases and J 7 bases; bases outside gene matches: 13. This CDR3 is 15 amino acids long. DNA of the CDR3: TGTGCCAGCAGACCGGACAGGGGAGCTCCGGGGGAGCAGTACTTC. Its protein product is CASRPDRGAPGEQYF.

This clonotype occurred many times. This chain connects TRBV20-1 to TRBJ2-3; TRBD1 agrees at 8 bases. Trimming removed 8 bases from V and 1 base from J; junction bases left unmatched: 8. Germline CDR1 DFQATT, CDR2 SNEGSKA (reference sequence). The CDR3 runs to 14 residues. The CDR3 nucleotides read TGCAGTTGTAATGACAGGGGCGGCACAGATACGCAGTATTTT. It codes for CSCNDRGGTDTQYF.

This clonotype was found many times. The V call is TRBV20-1, the J call TRBJ1-1; D is uncertain. Trimming took off 1 base at V and 3 bases at J, with 9 bases between the two ends. The CDR3 totals 13 residues. CDR1 and CDR2 from the germline V gene are DFQATT and SNEGSKA (reference sequence). The CDR3 sequence: CSARGAVDTEAFF. In DNA, the CDR3 is TGCAGTGCTAGAGGGGCGGTGGACACTGAAGCTTTCTTT.

This clonotype was seen a handful of times. The gene calls are TRBV2 and TRBJ2-7; no clear D gene. V was pared by 7 bases and J by 2 bases, with 6 bases between. CDR3 length: 11 amino acids. CDR1 and CDR2 (germline): SNHLY, FYNNEI. The CDR3 is CASTVTYEQYF. In nucleotides, the CDR3 is TGTGCCAGCACCGTGACCTACGAGCAGTACTTC.

This clonotype was found many times. The chain employs TRBV7-2 and TRBJ2-3, with 12 bases matching TRBD2. From germline, CDR1 is SGHTA and CDR2 FQGNSA. J gave up 1 base and V 5 bases, and 4 bases lay outside the gene matches. The CDR3 is 16 residues long. CDR3 sequence (DNA): TGTGCCAGCAGCGCGGGACTAGCGGGCGGCACAGATACGCAGTATTTT. Amino acids: CASSAGLAGGTDTQYF. Complete variable domain (other parts from reference TRBV7-2 and TRBJ2-3): GAGVSQSPSNKVTEKGKDVELRCDPISGHTALYWYRQSLGQGLEFLIYFQGNSAPDKSGLPSDRFSAERTGGSVSTLTIQRTQQEDSAVYLCASSAGLAGGTDTQYFGPGTRLTVL.

This clonotype was seen a handful of times. The J gene is TRBJ1-1, the V gene TRBV12-3 or TRBV12-4; 7 bases map to TRBD1. Trimming at V came to 4 bases and at J to 2 bases, leaving 4 bases not matched to a gene. The CDR3 extends over 14 amino acids. The CDR3 spells CASSWRTGNTEAFF. The CDR3 DNA reads as TGTGCCAGCAGTTGGAGGACAGGAAACACTGAAGCTTTCTTT.

In its sample, this clonotype was seen many times. This chain uses TRBV6-5 with TRBJ2-7; perhaps TRBD2 as D (5 bases). Between the trimmed V and J ends, which lost 0 bases and 0 bases, there was a span of 6 bases. Germline loops: CDR1 MNHEY, CDR2 SVGAGI. The CDR3 is 14 residues long. The chain's CDR3 is CASSYSRDSYEQYF. The DNA for the CDR3 is TGTGCCAGCAGTTACTCTCGGGACTCCTACGAGCAGTACTTC.

This chain connects TRBV12-3 or TRBV12-4 to TRBJ2-5; 7 nucleotides line up with TRBD2. The CDR3 covers 17 residues. V lost 4 bases to trimming and J lost 4 bases; unmatched junction nucleotides: 15. The CDR3 here is CASSSRAGVAVGETQYF. Written as DNA, the CDR3 is TGTGCCAGCAGTTCCCGGGCGGGAGTCGCTGTGGGAGAGACCCAGTACTTC.

This clonotype was observed many times. This rearrangement joins TRBV6-5 to TRBJ2-3; D might be TRBD1 (6 bases). CDR1 is MNHEY and CDR2 is SVGAGI in the germline V gene. The CDR3 runs 14 residues. With 1 base removed from V and 5 bases from J, the gap between germline ends came to 10 bases. The CDR3 sequence: CASSYLGAGDTQYF. The CDR3 region has the DNA TGTGCCAGCAGTTACTTGGGGGCTGGAGATACGCAGTATTTT.